The next 31 T cell receptor beta chains were all read from a single sample in a study of Ad26.COV2.S vaccination and SARS-CoV-2 variants. Stated treatment: around 19 received Ad26.COV2.S at low or high dose, single or two shots; about five received placebo; per-sample allocation not given. Samples were taken on day 63 after the first vaccine or placebo injection. Assay used: immunoSEQ multiplex PCR; TCRdb lists only in-frame clones, some missing. The sample holds around 250,000 clones, roughly 86% seen once. This sample comprised peripheral blood, obtained in a trial of Ad26.COV2.S vaccine versus placebo. These receptors came from a person aged 18-65 years who received the Ad26.COV2.S COVID-19 vaccine or a placebo.

The V call is TRBV10-3, the J call TRBJ2-1; the match to TRBD2 covers 7 bases. The CDR3 spans 13 residues. Unmatched junction bases numbered 12, after V lost 11 bases and J lost 8 bases. Per germline, CDR1 ENHRY and CDR2 SYGVKD. This chain's CDR3 is CASTSAGAHEQFF. The CDR3 DNA reads TGTGCCTCAACGAGTGCGGGAGCTCATGAGCAGTTCTTC.

V usage is TRBV7-6 and J usage is TRBJ2-1; the match to TRBD2 covers 11 bases. There are 19 residues in the CDR3. With 2 bases clipped from V and 1 base from J, the junction kept 10 bases outside the gene matches. Germline V gene sequence: CDR1 SGHVS, CDR2 FNYEAQ. CDR3 sequence (DNA): TGTGCCAGCAGCTTAACTAGCGGGAGTCCTCATGATTCCTACAATGAGCAGTTCTTC. Its translation: CASSLTSGSPHDSYNEQFF.

V is TRBV30 and J is TRBJ2-1; 12 bases line up with TRBD2. In germline, CDR1 is GTSNPN, CDR2 SVGIG (reference sequence). This CDR3 region has 19 residues. V shed 2 bases and J 2 bases; nucleotides not matched to a gene: 13. CDR3 coding DNA: TGTGCCTGGAGTTCGGGCGTCGCTAGCGGGAGGGGTGCCTACAATGAGCAGTTCTTC. It specifies CAWSSGVASGRGAYNEQFF.

The gene calls are TRBV12-5 and TRBJ2-1; TRBD1 matches 10 bases. This CDR3 comprises 15 residues. Looked up from germline, CDR1 is LGHNT and CDR2 is FRNRAP. V trimming: 4 bases; J trimming: 5 bases; junction bases outside the gene matches: 5. CDR3 in amino acids: CASGSGTGAHNEQFF. In DNA, the CDR3 is TGTGCTAGTGGTTCCGGGACAGGGGCACACAATGAGCAGTTCTTC.

With regard to this clone: At one boundary the junction diverges from the germline segment, which might be a read error. The rearrangement links TRBV4-1 to TRBJ2-3; 9 bases are shared with TRBD2. CDR3 size: 14 residues. Per the germline V gene, CDR1 is MGHRA and CDR2 is YSYEKL. The CDR3 DNA reads as TGCGCCAGCAGCCAAGCAGATGCCGGGACTAGCAAGGATTTT. Its translation is CASSQADAGTSKDF.

V usage is TRBV20-1 and J usage is TRBJ2-7; maybe TRBD2 (5 bases). The CDR3 length is 16 residues. Looked up from germline, CDR1 is DFQATT and CDR2 is SNEGSKA (reference sequence). Deletions cut 3 bases from V and 0 bases from J, with 18 bases between. The CDR3 DNA follows: TGCAGTGCTAGTTGGACTTTTAAAAGCGCCTCCTACGAGCAGTACTTC. It is translated as CSASWTFKSASYEQYF.

This clone came up once. The chain combines TRBV2 with TRBJ1-2, with a tentative D call TRBD1 (5 bases). CDR1 and CDR2 from the germline V gene are SNHLY and FYNNEI. V lost 3 bases, J lost 8 bases, and 13 bases lay in between. This CDR3 spans 13 amino acids. The CDR3 DNA reads as TGTGCCAGCAGTGACAGGGCTTTGACCGGCTACACCTTC. The encoded protein is CASSDRALTGYTF.

V is TRBV6-1 and J is TRBJ1-3, with no clear D. V lost 2 bases and J 4 bases, leaving 15 bases between the germline ends. Looked up from germline, CDR1 is MNHNS and CDR2 is SASEGT. This CDR3 has 16 amino acids. The CDR3, as DNA: TGTGCCAGCAGTGAAACCCCCCGCGGGGTGGGAAACACCATATATTTT. It codes for CASSETPRGVGNTIYF.

J is TRBJ1-1 and V is TRBV5-6; TRBD1 aligns across 8 bases. The V gene's germline CDR1 is SGHDT and CDR2 YYEEEE. V trimming: 4 bases; J trimming: 1 base; junction bases outside the gene matches: 3. This CDR3 contains 14 residues. CDR3 DNA: TGTGCCAGCAGCACAGGGGGATCGAACACTGAAGCTTTCTTT. It is translated as CASSTGGSNTEAFF.

The chain combines TRBV5-1 with TRBJ1-1; no reliable D call. V lost 7 bases and J lost 4, with 14 bases in between. Looked up from germline, CDR1 is SGHRS and CDR2 is YFSETQ. This CDR3 is 13 amino acids long. The CDR3 DNA sequence: TGCGCCAGCTACAATACAGTGGGCACTGAAGCTTTCTTT. Its protein is CASYNTVGTEAFF.

The chain joins TRBV7-9 to TRBJ2-7; 7 bases line up with TRBD2. The germline gives CDR1 SEHNR, CDR2 FQNEAQ (reference sequence). The CDR3 length is 13 residues. For the CDR3, the DNA is TGTGCGACACAGCGGGACGACTCCTACGAGCAGTACTTC. It translates to CATQRDDSYEQYF.

The chain couples TRBV23-1 to TRBJ1-5; D uncertain. TRBV23-1 is known as an ORF, though its function is uncertain. V lost 0 bases and J lost 6, with 15 bases in between. The CDR3 has 16 amino acids. CDR3 sequence reads: CASSQSRRRSGQPQHF. The DNA for the CDR3 is TGCGCCAGCAGTCAATCTCGTCGCAGGTCCGGTCAGCCCCAGCATTTT.

The chain joins TRBV7-6 to TRBJ1-6; D is perhaps TRBD1 (5 bases). The CDR3 consists of 15 residues. Germline loops: CDR1 SGHVS, CDR2 FNYEAQ. Between the trimmed V and J ends, which lost 1 base and 7 bases, there was a span of 11 bases. CDR3 in amino acids: CASSLGQPKNSPLHF. As DNA, the CDR3 is TGTGCCAGCAGCTTAGGACAGCCGAAAAATTCACCCCTCCACTTT.

The sample holds one count of this clone. The rearrangement joins TRBV4-3 to TRBJ1-2, with D perhaps TRBD1 (5 bases). The CDR3 contains 14 residues. V dropped 0 bases and J dropped 8 bases, with 13 bases sitting between them. Germline values: CDR1 LGHNA, CDR2 YSLEER. CDR3 residues: CASSQEPQGYGYTF. The CDR3 DNA follows: TGCGCCAGCAGCCAAGAACCCCAGGGATACGGCTACACCTTC.

The genes are TRBV28 and TRBJ2-7, with D tentatively TRBD2 (7 bases). CDR1 MDHEN and CDR2 SYDVKM come from the germline V gene. This CDR3 has 18 amino acids. Trimming left V 3 bases short and J 4 bases short, with 25 bases between. Here the CDR3 DNA reads TGTGCCAGCAGTTTCGGGGCCTGGGTGCGGGGGCTTGAATACGAGCAGTACTTC. Translation: CASSFGAWVRGLEYEQYF.

The CDR3 DNA sequence: TGTGCCAGCAGCCAAGCTTGGCAGGGGGCTAGCACTGAAGCTTTCTTT. This sequence encodes CASSQAWQGASTEAFF. The rearrangement links TRBV4-2 to TRBJ1-1; 8 bases are a match to TRBD1. CDR1 and CDR2 from the germline V gene are LGHNA and YNFKEQ. V lost 1 base, J lost 4 bases, and 8 bases stayed unmatched. The CDR3 covers 16 residues.

The chain has TRBV18 and TRBJ1-3; D perhaps matches TRBD1 (6 bases). CDR1 is KGHSH, CDR2 LQKENI, per germline. CDR3 length: 15 amino acids. Trimming shortened V by 6 bases and J by 0 bases, and 12 bases separated the two germline ends. CDR3 residues: CASSQGTSSGNTIYF. The DNA of the CDR3 is TGTGCCAGCTCTCAGGGGACCAGCTCTGGAAACACCATATATTTT.

As concerns this clone: Germline is not matched at one junction end, which may reflect a read error. This sequence joins TRBV7-7 and TRBJ2-1; D remains ambiguous. The CDR3 sequence is 13 residues long. CDR1 is SSHAT, CDR2 FNYEAQ, per germline (reference sequence). The DNA for the CDR3 is TGTGCTAGCAGCTTAGCTTTGGGGAATGAGCAGTTCTTC. This translates into CASSLALGNEQFF. Variable domain in full (rest from reference TRBV7-7 and TRBJ2-1): GAGVSQSPRYKVTKRGQDVTLRCDPISSHATLYWYQQALGQGPEFLTYFNYEAQPDKSGLPSDRFSAERPEGSISTLTIQRTEQRDSAMYRCASSLALGNEQFFGPGTRLTVL.

This chain uses TRBV28 with TRBJ1-1; a possible D gene is TRBD1 (6 bases). Trimming took 3 bases from V and 4 from J, leaving 9 bases between them. Germline CDR1 MDHEN, CDR2 SYDVKM. This CDR3 comprises 13 residues. CDR3 protein: CASSFGGGTEAFF. The CDR3 DNA is TGTGCCAGCAGTTTTGGAGGGGGCACTGAAGCTTTCTTT.

This clone has only a few counts. V gene TRBV2 combines with J gene TRBJ1-6; D might be TRBD1 (5 bases). In germline, CDR1 is SNHLY, CDR2 FYNNEI. This CDR3 is built from 15 residues. V was pared by 1 base and J by 10 bases, with 14 bases between. CDR3 in DNA: TGTGCCAGCAGTGAAGAAGGGGTGAAAGTGTCACCCCTCCACTTT. It codes for CASSEEGVKVSPLHF.

The chain combines TRBV15 with TRBJ2-3, with TRBD2 matching 9 bases. This CDR3 has 16 amino acids. V lost 1 base and J lost 2; bases outside the gene matches: 4. From germline, CDR1 is LNHNV and CDR2 YYDKDF (reference sequence). The CDR3 loop reads CATSRVAGGVTDTQYF. The CDR3 DNA reads TGTGCCACCAGCAGAGTGGCGGGAGGGGTCACAGATACGCAGTATTTT.

The J gene is TRBJ1-2, the V gene TRBV5-1; the D is unclear. The CDR3 contains 18 residues. V shed 0 bases and J shed 4 bases, with 22 bases lying between them. The V gene's germline CDR1 is SGHRS and CDR2 YFSETQ. CDR3 DNA: TGCGCCAGCAGCTTGGCCGCAGGCGCCCGTCTCGTCCCCTATGGCTACACCTTC. Protein: CASSLAAGARLVPYGYTF.

This clone was seen a single time. The CDR3: CASGLGVSTDTQYF. The CDR3 region has the DNA TGTGCCAGCGGCCTGGGGGTTAGCACAGATACGCAGTATTTT. The chain is built from TRBV7-3 and TRBJ2-3, with D tentatively TRBD1 or TRBD2 (5 bases each). This CDR3 is 14 amino acids long. Germline V gene data show CDR1 as SGHTA and CDR2 as FQGTGA. V lost 8 bases, J lost 0 bases, and 12 bases lay in between.

This sequence joins TRBV23-1 and TRBJ2-5; a possible D gene is TRBD1 (6 bases). TRBV23-1 is known as an ORF, though its function is uncertain. The CDR3 spans 19 residues. Trimming removed 0 bases at V and 3 bases at J, with 23 bases between. The CDR3 coding sequence is TGCGCCAGCAGTCAATCGGTAGTGTTTGGGGGCTTCACCGAAGAGACCCAGTACTTC. Its translation: CASSQSVVFGGFTEETQYF.

The chain couples TRBV5-1 to TRBJ2-1; 9 positions match TRBD1. Germline values: CDR1 SGHRS, CDR2 YFSETQ. J gave up 3 bases and V 4 bases, and 8 bases lay outside the gene matches. The length of the CDR3 is 16 residues. DNA for the CDR3: TGCGCCAGCAGCACCTGGACAGGGGAGGTCTACAATGAGCAGTTCTTC. Amino acid sequence: CASSTWTGEVYNEQFF.

This clone was detected only once. This chain joins TRBV11-2 and TRBJ2-4, with D possibly being TRBD1 (5 bases). The CDR3 has 16 amino acids. The germline gives CDR1 SGHAT, CDR2 FQNNGV. Trimming left V 4 bases short and J 1 base short, with 14 bases between. The CDR3 DNA follows: TGTGCCAGCAGCTGGACAATCGCGTACGCCAAAAACATTCAGTACTTC. This sequence encodes CASSWTIAYAKNIQYF. The full variable domain, its missing parts supplied by reference TRBV11-2 and TRBJ2-4, is EAGVAQSPRYKIIEKRQSVAFWCNPISGHATLYWYQQILGQGPKLLIQFQNNGVVDDSQLPKDRFSAERLKGVDSTLKIQPAKLEDSAVYLCASSWTIAYAKNIQYFGAGTRLSVL.

This chain joins TRBV27 and TRBJ2-3; 9 bases line up with TRBD1. The germline V gene encodes CDR1 MNHEY and CDR2 SMNVEV (reference sequence). The CDR3 covers 16 residues. The J segment lost 5 bases and the V segment lost 5 bases, leaving 11 bases of the junction unmatched. As DNA, the CDR3 is TGTGCCAGCAGTCTCTGGGGGGGACAGGGTCAAGATACGCAGTATTTT. This codes for CASSLWGGQGQDTQYF.

This chain uses TRBV4-2 with TRBJ1-1; 8 nucleotides match TRBD1. The J segment lost 8 bases and the V segment lost 6 bases, leaving 8 bases of the junction unmatched. Germline CDR1 reads LGHNA; CDR2 reads YNFKEQ. The CDR3 is 13 residues long. In DNA, the CDR3 is TGTGCCAGCAGATTAAAGGGGGACAGGGAAGCTTTCTTT. It translates to CASRLKGDREAFF.

In its sample, this clone was seen once. The V and J genes are TRBV6-2 or TRBV6-3 and TRBJ2-7; D uncertain. Germline V gene lookup returns CDR1 MNHEY and CDR2 SVGEGT. The CDR3 consists of 15 residues. V was cut by 0 bases and J by 4 bases, with 13 bases left in between. In nucleotides, the CDR3 is TGTGCCAGCAGTTACTCGATTGGCAGTGATTACGAGCAGTACTTC. This gives the protein CASSYSIGSDYEQYF.

The CDR3 DNA follows: TGTGCCAGCAGTTACTCGACAAGGGGTCACAATCAGCCCCAGCATTTT. Amino acid sequence: CASSYSTRGHNQPQHF. The chain has TRBV6-2 or TRBV6-3 and TRBJ1-5, with D maybe TRBD1 (5 bases). Germline assignment: CDR1 MNHEY and CDR2 SVGEGT. Trimming removed 0 bases at V and 3 bases at J, with 12 bases between. The length of the CDR3 is 16 residues.

This clone has a single count. This chain uses TRBV5-4 with TRBJ1-1; D is ambiguous. The V and J ends lost 0 bases and 1 base respectively, with 7 bases between them. The CDR3 is 14 residues long. Germline V lookup: CDR1 SGHNT, CDR2 YYREEE (reference sequence). In DNA, the CDR3 is TGTGCCAGCAGCTTGGCCAGAAGGAACACTGAAGCTTTCTTT. Translating it yields CASSLARRNTEAFF.